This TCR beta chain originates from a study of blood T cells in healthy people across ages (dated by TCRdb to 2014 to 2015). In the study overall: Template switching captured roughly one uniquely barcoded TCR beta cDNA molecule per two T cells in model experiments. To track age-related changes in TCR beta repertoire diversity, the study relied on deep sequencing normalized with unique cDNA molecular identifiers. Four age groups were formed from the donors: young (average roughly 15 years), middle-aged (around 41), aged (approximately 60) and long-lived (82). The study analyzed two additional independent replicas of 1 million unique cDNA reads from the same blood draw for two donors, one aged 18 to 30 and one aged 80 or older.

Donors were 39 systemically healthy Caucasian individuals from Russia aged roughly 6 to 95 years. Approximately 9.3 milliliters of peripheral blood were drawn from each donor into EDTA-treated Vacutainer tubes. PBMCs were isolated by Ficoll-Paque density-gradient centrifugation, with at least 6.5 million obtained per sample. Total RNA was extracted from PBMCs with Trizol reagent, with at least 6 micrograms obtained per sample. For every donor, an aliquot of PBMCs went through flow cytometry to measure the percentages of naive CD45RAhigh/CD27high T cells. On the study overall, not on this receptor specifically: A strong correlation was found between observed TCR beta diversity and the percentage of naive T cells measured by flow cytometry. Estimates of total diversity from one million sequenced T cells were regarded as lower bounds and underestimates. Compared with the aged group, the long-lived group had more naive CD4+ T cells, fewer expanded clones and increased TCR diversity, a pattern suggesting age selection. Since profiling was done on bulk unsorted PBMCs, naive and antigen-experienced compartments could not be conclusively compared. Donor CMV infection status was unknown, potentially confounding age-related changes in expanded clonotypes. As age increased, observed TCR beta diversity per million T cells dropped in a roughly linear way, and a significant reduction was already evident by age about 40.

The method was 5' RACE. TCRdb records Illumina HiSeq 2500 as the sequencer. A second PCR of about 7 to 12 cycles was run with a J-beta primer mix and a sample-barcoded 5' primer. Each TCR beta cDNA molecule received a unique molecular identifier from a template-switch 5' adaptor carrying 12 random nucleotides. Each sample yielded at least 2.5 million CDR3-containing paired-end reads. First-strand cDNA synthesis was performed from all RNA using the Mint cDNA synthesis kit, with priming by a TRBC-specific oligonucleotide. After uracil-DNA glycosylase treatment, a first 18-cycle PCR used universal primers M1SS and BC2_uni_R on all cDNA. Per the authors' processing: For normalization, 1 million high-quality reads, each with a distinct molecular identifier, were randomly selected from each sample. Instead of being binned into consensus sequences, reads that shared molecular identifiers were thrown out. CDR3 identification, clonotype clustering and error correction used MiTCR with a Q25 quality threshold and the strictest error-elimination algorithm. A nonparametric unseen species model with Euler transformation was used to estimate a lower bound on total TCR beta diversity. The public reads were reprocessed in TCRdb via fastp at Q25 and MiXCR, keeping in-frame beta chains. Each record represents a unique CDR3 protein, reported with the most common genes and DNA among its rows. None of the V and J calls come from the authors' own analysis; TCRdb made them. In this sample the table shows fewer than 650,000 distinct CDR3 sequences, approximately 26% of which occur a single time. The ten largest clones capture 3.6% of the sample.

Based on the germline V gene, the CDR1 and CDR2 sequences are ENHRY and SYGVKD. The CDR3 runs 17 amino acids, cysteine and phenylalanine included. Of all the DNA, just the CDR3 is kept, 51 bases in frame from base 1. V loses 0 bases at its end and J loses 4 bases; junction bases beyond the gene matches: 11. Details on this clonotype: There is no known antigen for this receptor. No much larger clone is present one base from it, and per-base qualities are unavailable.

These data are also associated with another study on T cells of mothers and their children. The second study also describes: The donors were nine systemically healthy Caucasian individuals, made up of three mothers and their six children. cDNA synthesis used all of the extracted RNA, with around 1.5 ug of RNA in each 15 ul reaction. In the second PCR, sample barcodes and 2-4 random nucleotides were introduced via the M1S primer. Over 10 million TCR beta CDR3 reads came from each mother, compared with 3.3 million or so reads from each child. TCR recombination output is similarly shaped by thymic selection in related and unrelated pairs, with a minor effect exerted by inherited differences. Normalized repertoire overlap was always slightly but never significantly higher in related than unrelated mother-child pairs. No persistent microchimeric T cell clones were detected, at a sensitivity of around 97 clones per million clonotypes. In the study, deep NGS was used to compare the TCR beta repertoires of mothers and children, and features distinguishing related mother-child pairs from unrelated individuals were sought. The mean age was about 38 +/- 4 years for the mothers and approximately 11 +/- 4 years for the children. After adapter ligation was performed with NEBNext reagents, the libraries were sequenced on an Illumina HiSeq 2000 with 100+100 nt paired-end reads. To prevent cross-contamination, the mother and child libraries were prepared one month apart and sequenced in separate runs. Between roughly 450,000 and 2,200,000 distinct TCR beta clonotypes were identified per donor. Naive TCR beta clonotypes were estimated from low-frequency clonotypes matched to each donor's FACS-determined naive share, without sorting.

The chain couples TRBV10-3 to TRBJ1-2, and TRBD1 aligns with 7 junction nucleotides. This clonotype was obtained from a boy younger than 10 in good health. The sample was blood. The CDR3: CAISESRTGSDSYGYTF. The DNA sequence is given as TGTGCCATCAGTGAGTCAAGGACAGGCTCCGATAGCTATGGCTACACCTTC.